These 17 T cell receptor beta chains share one sample of origin, sequenced in a study of PD-1 blockade in classical Hodgkin lymphoma. This sample's time point: cycle 4 day 1 (C4D1), after 6 weeks of nivolumab. Every patient was affected by relapse after autologous stem cell transplantation, while exposure to brentuximab vedotin was not uniform. Here immunoSEQ multiplex PCR was the method, and the copy in TCRdb shows in-frame clones only, minus some. The top ten clones hold 10% of a sample with over 60,000 clones, under 95% of them seen once. The sample consisted of peripheral blood mononuclear cells (PBMCs), taken before the fourth cycle of nivolumab. All receptors come from a human donor with classical Hodgkin lymphoma.

The chain links TRBV7-2 to TRBJ1-2; 12 bases fit TRBD1. The germline CDR1 and CDR2 sequences are SGHTA and FQGNSA. The CDR3 is 18 amino acids. J lost 6 bases, V lost 1 base, and 12 bases had no gene match. The CDR3 protein is CASSLEYFPGQGADGYTF. CDR3 nucleotide sequence: TGTGCCAGCAGCTTAGAGTACTTCCCGGGACAGGGGGCAGATGGCTACACCTTC.

The rearrangement joins TRBV6-5 to TRBJ2-2; D call uncertain. Trimming pared 1 base from V and 1 base from J, leaving 7 bases between. The germline V gene has CDR1 MNHEY and CDR2 SVGAGI. The CDR3 extends over 15 amino acids. CDR3 bases: TGTGCCAGCAGTTACTTCCCACTGAACACCGGGGAGCTGTTTTTT. As protein: CASSYFPLNTGELFF.

The chain recombines TRBV7-2 with TRBJ2-3; D call uncertain. CDR3 size: 14 residues. Germline V CDR1 and CDR2: SGHTA, FQGNSA. V was shortened by 2 bases and J by 0 bases, with 6 bases between the two germline ends. CDR3 amino acids: CASSLSGSTDTQYF. The DNA of the CDR3 is TGTGCCAGCAGCTTATCGGGTAGCACAGATACGCAGTATTTT.

This clone was seen only once. The chain employs TRBV10-2 and TRBJ1-5, with D perhaps TRBD1 (6 bases). V lost 7 bases to trimming and J lost 4 bases, with 8 bases between them. CDR1 is WSHSY and CDR2 is SAAADI in the germline V gene. The CDR3 length is 12 residues. Here the CDR3 DNA reads TGCGCCAGCAAGGGGGGGAATCAGCCCCAGCATTTT. The encoded protein is CASKGGNQPQHF.

The genes are TRBV6-1 and TRBJ2-2; unclear D gene. This CDR3 has 13 residues. V lost 2 bases and J lost 2, with 3 bases in between. Per germline, CDR1 MNHNS and CDR2 SASEGT. CDR3 in amino acids: CASSEINTGELFF. CDR3 nucleotide sequence: TGTGCCAGCAGTGAAATCAACACCGGGGAGCTGTTTTTT.

This clone was observed a single time. CDR3 sequence reads: CASSPKEGGQPQHF. DNA of the CDR3: TGTGCCAGCTCACCAAAGGAGGGGGGTCAGCCCCAGCATTTT. V usage is TRBV18 and J usage is TRBJ1-5, with D tentatively TRBD1 (6 bases). Trimming pared 2 bases from V and 6 bases from J, leaving 11 bases between. The CDR3 has 14 residues. CDR1 KGHSH and CDR2 LQKENI come from the germline V gene. Variable domain in full (rest from reference TRBV18 and TRBJ1-5): NAGVMQNPRHLVRRRGQEARLRCSPMKGHSHVYWYRQLPEEGLKFMVYLQKENIIDESGMPKERFSAEFPKEGPSILRIQQVVRGDSAAYFCASSPKEGGQPQHFGDGTRLSIL.

This chain links TRBV27 with TRBJ2-2, with TRBD1 matching over 9 bases. Germline CDR1 reads MNHEY; CDR2 reads SMNVEV (reference sequence). The CDR3 loop spans 16 amino acids. Trimming took 6 bases from V and 5 from J; bases not matched to a gene: 10. The CDR3 DNA sequence: TGTGCCAGCAGGGGACCCGGGACAGGGAAAACCGGGGAGCTGTTTTTT. Translated: CASRGPGTGKTGELFF.

The rearrangement joins TRBV6-1 to TRBJ1-1; no reliable D call. V lost 2 bases to trimming and J lost 11 bases, with 12 bases between them. Germline values: CDR1 MNHNS, CDR2 SASEGT. The CDR3 runs to 12 residues. The CDR3 loop is CASSEHPRWAFF. The DNA for the CDR3 is TGTGCCAGCAGTGAACATCCAAGATGGGCTTTCTTT.

V and J are TRBV11-3 and TRBJ1-5; the match to TRBD1 covers 9 bases. This CDR3 has 14 amino acids. Per the germline V gene, CDR1 is SGHNT and CDR2 is YENEEA. With 8 bases clipped from V and 7 bases from J, the junction kept 9 bases outside the gene matches. The DNA for the CDR3 is TGTGCCAGCCACAGGGGGCACGTGTCGCAGCCCCAGCATTTT. Protein sequence: CASHRGHVSQPQHF.

This clone was found once. The rearrangement joins TRBV7-2 to TRBJ1-3; D unclear. CDR3 length: 17 residues. V lost 3 bases and J lost 0, with 15 bases in between. Germline assignment: CDR1 SGHTA and CDR2 FQGNSA. This chain's CDR3 is CASSFESPVRSGNTIYF. Written as DNA, the CDR3 is TGTGCCAGCAGCTTCGAATCCCCGGTTCGCTCTGGAAACACCATATATTTT.

CDR3 in amino acids: CASSLQGTDTQYF. CDR3 sequence (DNA): TGTGCCAGCAGTCTCCAGGGAACAGATACGCAGTATTTT. The V and J genes are TRBV25-1 and TRBJ2-3; D is possibly TRBD1 (5 bases). Germline assignment: CDR1 MGHDK and CDR2 SYGVNS. Trimming stripped 5 bases from V and 3 bases from J, with 9 bases between. This CDR3 comprises 13 residues.

The rearrangement uses TRBV30 and TRBJ2-7; D gene ambiguous. The V gene's germline CDR1 is GTSNPN and CDR2 SVGIG (reference sequence). The CDR3 runs to 13 residues. The V gene lost 4 bases and the J gene lost 2 bases, with 12 bases spanning the gap. The CDR3 protein is CAWTGPRAYEQYF. CDR3 coding DNA: TGTGCCTGGACCGGGCCAAGGGCCTACGAGCAGTACTTC.

J is TRBJ2-1 and V is TRBV19; D not certain. V lost 9 bases, J lost 6 bases, and 12 bases lay in between. The germline gives CDR1 LNHDA, CDR2 SQIVND (reference sequence). CDR3 length equals 12 residues. CDR3 region: CASSWVGNEQFF. The CDR3 DNA reads as TGTGCCAGCTCCTGGGTGGGCAATGAGCAGTTCTTC.

The chain is built from TRBV29-1 and TRBJ2-3; TRBD2 aligns across 13 bases. Trimming removed 6 bases from V and 0 bases from J; junction bases left unmatched: 0. The CDR3 covers 14 residues. The germline V gene has CDR1 SQVTM and CDR2 ANQGSEA. CDR3 bases: TGCAGCGTGACTAGCGGGGGGAGCACAGATACGCAGTATTTT. It encodes CSVTSGGSTDTQYF.

The CDR3 sequence is CASRGQGTETQYF. CDR3 nucleotide sequence: TGTGCCAGCAGAGGACAGGGGACAGAGACCCAGTACTTC. The chain combines TRBV6-5 with TRBJ2-5; 9 positions match TRBD1. The CDR3 is 13 amino acids. J lost 4 bases, V lost 6 bases, and 3 bases had no gene match. CDR1 MNHEY and CDR2 SVGAGI come from the germline V gene.

J is TRBJ2-1 and V is TRBV5-4; 11 positions match TRBD1. The CDR3 runs 16 residues. V was pared by 2 bases and J by 3 bases, with 4 bases of the junction left unmatched. Germline V CDR1 and CDR2: SGHNT, YYREEE (reference sequence). CDR3 sequence (DNA): TGTGCCAGCAGCTTCCCGGGACAGGGGGACTACAATGAGCAGTTCTTC. Translated: CASSFPGQGDYNEQFF.

In its sample, this clone is medium-sized. This same CDR3 is encoded by further DNA sequences in the sample. The chain employs TRBV19 and TRBJ2-1, with D unclear. Germline V gene data show CDR1 as LNHDA and CDR2 as SQIVND (reference sequence). Trimming pared 3 bases from V and 4 bases from J, leaving 4 bases between. The CDR3 runs to 12 residues. CDR3 in DNA: TGTGCCAGTAGTATGGGATACAATGAGCAGTTCTTC. Its translation: CASSMGYNEQFF.